The next 3 T cell receptor beta chains were all read from a single sample in a study of T cell responses to AZD1222 COVID-19 vaccine. Assay: immunoSEQ multiplex PCR; the TCRdb copy retains only in-frame clones and omits some. This sample has 59,000 or so clones; about 81% occur once, and the top ten carry roughly a tenth. The sequenced sample was peripheral blood, obtained on day 0 of AZD1222 vaccination. These receptors all come from an adult in good health.

This clone was seen more than once but under ten times. This sequence joins TRBV4-1 and TRBJ2-3; D may be TRBD1 or TRBD2 (5 bases each). The germline V and J ends were trimmed by 1 base and 1 base, with 15 bases remaining between them. Germline V gene sequence: CDR1 MGHRA, CDR2 YSYEKL. There are 17 residues in the CDR3. The DNA of the CDR3 is TGCGCCAGCAGCCAAGGGGCCCGGGGCTATGGCACAGATACGCAGTATTTT. Protein product: CASSQGARGYGTDTQYF.

J is TRBJ2-3 and V is TRBV5-1; D ambiguous. V was trimmed by 7 bases and J by 4 bases, leaving 13 bases between them. Germline CDR1 reads SGHRS; CDR2 reads YFSETQ. The CDR3 is 13 residues long. The CDR3 region has the DNA TGCGCCAGCGCATTAGCACGCGCAGATACGCAGTATTTT. This translates into CASALARADTQYF. Full variable domain (missing parts from reference TRBV5-1 and TRBJ2-3): KAGVTQTPRYLIKTRGQQVTLSCSPISGHRSVSWYQQTPGQGLQFLFEYFSETQRNKGNFPGRFSGRQFSNSRSEMNVSTLELGDSALYLCASALARADTQYFGPGTRLTVL.

The chain has TRBV3-1 (or the pseudogene TRBV3-2) and TRBJ1-1; D unresolved. The germline V gene encodes CDR1 LGHDT and CDR2 YNNKEL (reference sequence). CDR3 size: 15 residues. Trimming shortened V by 1 base and J by 2 bases, and 11 bases separated the two germline ends. The chain's CDR3 is CASSQGPGDNTEAFF. The DNA for the CDR3 is TGTGCCAGCAGCCAAGGCCCAGGAGACAACACTGAAGCTTTCTTT.